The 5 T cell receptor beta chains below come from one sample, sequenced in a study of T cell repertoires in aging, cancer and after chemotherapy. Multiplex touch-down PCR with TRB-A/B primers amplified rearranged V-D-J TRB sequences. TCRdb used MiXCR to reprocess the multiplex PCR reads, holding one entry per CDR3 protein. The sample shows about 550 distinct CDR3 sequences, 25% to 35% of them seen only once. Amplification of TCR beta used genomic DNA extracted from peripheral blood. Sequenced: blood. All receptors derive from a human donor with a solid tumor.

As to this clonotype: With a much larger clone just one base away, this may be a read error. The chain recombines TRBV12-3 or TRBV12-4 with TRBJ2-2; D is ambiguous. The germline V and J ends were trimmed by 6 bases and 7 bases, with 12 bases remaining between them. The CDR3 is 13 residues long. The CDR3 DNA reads TGTGCCAGCAGCTCCATGGCGATCGGGGAGCTGTTTTTT. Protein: CASSSMAIGELFF.

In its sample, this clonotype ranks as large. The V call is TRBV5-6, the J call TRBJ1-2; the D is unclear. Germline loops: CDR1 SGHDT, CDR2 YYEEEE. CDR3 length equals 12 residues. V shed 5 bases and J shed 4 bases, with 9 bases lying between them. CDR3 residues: CASSLGLYGYTF. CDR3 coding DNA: TGTGCCAGCAGTCTGGGTCTCTATGGCTACACCTTC.

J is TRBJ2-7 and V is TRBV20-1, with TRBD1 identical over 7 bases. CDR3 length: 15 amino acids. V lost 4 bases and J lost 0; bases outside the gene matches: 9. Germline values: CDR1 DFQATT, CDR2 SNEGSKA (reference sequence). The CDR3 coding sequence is TGCAGTGCTAACCCCGACAGGGTCAGCTCCTACGAGCAGTACTTC. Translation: CSANPDRVSSYEQYF.

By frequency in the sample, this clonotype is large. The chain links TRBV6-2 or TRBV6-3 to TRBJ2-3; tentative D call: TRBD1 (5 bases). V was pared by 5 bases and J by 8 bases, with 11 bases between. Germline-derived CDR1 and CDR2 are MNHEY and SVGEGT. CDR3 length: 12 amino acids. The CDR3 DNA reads TGTGCCAGCAGTCAGGGTAGGGGTACGCAGTATTTT. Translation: CASSQGRGTQYF.

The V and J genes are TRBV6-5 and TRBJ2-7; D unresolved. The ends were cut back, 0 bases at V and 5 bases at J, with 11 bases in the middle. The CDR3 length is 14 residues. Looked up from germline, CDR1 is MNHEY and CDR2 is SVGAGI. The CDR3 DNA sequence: TGTGCCAGCAGTTACTCGACCAGGATCGACGAGCAGTACTTC. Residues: CASSYSTRIDEQYF.